This is a list of T cell receptor beta chains from one sample in a study of CD8 T cells in ankylosing spondylitis. TCRdb passed the 5' RACE reads through MiXCR, listing each CDR3 protein once. The data contain a few hundred thousand distinct CDR3 sequences, about a fifth of them singletons. The sequencing sample was made of blood, either unsorted or a sorted T cell fraction (not recorded which). The receptors were gathered from a male donor with ankylosing spondylitis. CDR3s include the opening cysteine and the closing phenylalanine or tryptophan. Fields, in order: clone size, J gene, V gene, D gene, CDR3 DNA, CDR3 protein. D genes are given only for firm matches. A clone size is listed for some rows: how often the clone was seen (once, few, many), or a class if it is expanded.

NA | TRBJ2-7 | TRBV20-1 | TRBD2 | TGCAGTGCGAACCCCTTAGCGGGGTCCTACGAGCAGTACTTC | CSANPLAGSYEQYF
NA | TRBJ2-7 | TRBV5-1 | NA | TGCGCCAGCAGCTGGGGACCGACGGGACAAGCATACGAGCAGTACTTC | CASSWGPTGQAYEQYF
few | TRBJ2-5 | TRBV4-2 | NA | TGTGCCAGCAGCCAAGATCAGATGGAGACCCAGTACTTC | CASSQDQMETQYF
NA | TRBJ2-3 | TRBV2 | NA | TGTGCCAGCAGTGCGCTAGCGACCACAGATACGCAGTATTTT | CASSALATTDTQYF
NA | TRBJ2-2 | TRBV3-1 | NA | TGTGCCAGCAGCCAAGTTGGTGTTGGGGCCGGGGAGCTGTTTTTT | CASSQVGVGAGELFF
many | TRBJ1-4 | TRBV2 | NA | TGTGCCAGCAGCGTTGATTACGGGGCAACTAATGAAAAACTGTTTTTT | CASSVDYGATNEKLFF
few | TRBJ2-2 | TRBV3-1 | TRBD1 | TGTGCCAGCAGCCAAGCCCAAGACAGGGTCTCCGGGGAGCTGTTTTTT | CASSQAQDRVSGELFF
few | TRBJ1-4 | TRBV5-1 | NA | TGCGCCAGCAGTAGCTGGACTGCAACTAATGAAAAACTGTTTTTT | CASSSWTATNEKLFF
NA | TRBJ2-1 | TRBV29-1 | NA | TGCAGCGTTGAAGAATCGGGGAATGAGCAGTTCTTC | CSVEESGNEQFF
few | TRBJ2-3 | TRBV20-1 | TRBD1 | TGCAGTGCTGGACAGGGAATTAGCACAGATACGCAGTATTTT | CSAGQGISTDTQYF
NA | TRBJ1-1 | TRBV3-1 | TRBD1 | TGTGCCAGCAGACCGGGACAGGGGGCGAATGCCGCTGAAGCTTTCTTT | CASRPGQGANAAEAFF
NA | TRBJ1-1 | TRBV12-3/TRBV12-4 | NA | TGTGCCAGCAGTCCGACAGGTCGAGCGGACACTGAAGCTTTCTTT | CASSPTGRADTEAFF
NA | TRBJ2-7 | TRBV5-1 | TRBD2 | TGCGCCAGCAGGGCTAGCGGGAGTAACGAGCAGTACTTC | CASRASGSNEQYF
few | TRBJ2-5 | TRBV20-1 | NA | TGCAGTGCTAGTTCCAGGGGAGCGTTAGAGACCCAGTACTTC | CSASSRGALETQYF
NA | TRBJ1-4 | TRBV7-9 | NA | TGTGCCAGCAGCCAAGACACTCTGAATGAAAAACTGTTTTTT | CASSQDTLNEKLFF
NA | TRBJ2-7 | TRBV14 | TRBD2 | TGTGCCAGCAGCCAAGGGTCGCTAGCGGTCTACGAGCAGTACTTC | CASSQGSLAVYEQYF
NA | TRBJ1-1 | TRBV5-1 | NA | TGCGCCAGCAGCTTGGACGGACCTGACACTGAAGCTTTCTTT | CASSLDGPDTEAFF
few | TRBJ2-2 | TRBV20-1 | NA | TGCAGTGCTAGCCGTCAGGGGGGGGAGCTGTTTTTT | CSASRQGGELFF
few | TRBJ2-1 | TRBV5-6 | NA | TGTGCCAGCAGCTCTCTACGGGGGGCATACTACAATGAGCAGTTCTTC | CASSSLRGAYYNEQFF
NA | TRBJ2-3 | TRBV20-1 | TRBD2 | TGCAGTGCTAGAGGCCCCGCGGGGGGGAACACAGATACGCAGTATTTT | CSARGPAGGNTDTQYF
few | TRBJ2-7 | TRBV18 | NA | TGTGCCAGCTCACCTACTGACGTCTACGAGCAGTACTTC | CASSPTDVYEQYF
few | TRBJ1-5 | TRBV27 | TRBD1 | TGTGCCAGCAGTCCCCAGACAGGGCTCAATCAGCCCCAGCATTTT | CASSPQTGLNQPQHF
NA | TRBJ2-5 | TRBV6-2/TRBV6-3 | NA | TGTGCCAGCGTACGCTTCTCAGGGCGACAAGAGACCCAGTACTTC | CASVRFSGRQETQYF
NA | TRBJ2-1 | TRBV19 | TRBD2 | TGTGCCAGTAGGACTAGCAAGGCGGGAGTGGCCTACAATGAGCAGTTCTTC | CASRTSKAGVAYNEQFF
few | TRBJ1-5 | TRBV6-1 | TRBD1 | TGTGCCAGCTTCGACAGGGGAGATAGCAATCAGCCCCAGCATTTT | CASFDRGDSNQPQHF
NA | TRBJ1-2 | TRBV25-1 | NA | TGTGCCAGCAGTTCCGTCTATAGCTCCATCTATGGCTACACCTTC | CASSSVYSSIYGYTF
few | TRBJ2-3 | TRBV30 | TRBD2 | TGTGCCTGGAGTCCCGGGACTAGCGGTTCTTATAGCACAGATACGCAGTATTTT | CAWSPGTSGSYSTDTQYF